This note documents a single T cell receptor beta chain sequence. The CDR3 extends over 14 amino acids. Germline values: CDR1 DFQATT, CDR2 SNEGSKA (reference sequence). V was pared by 6 bases and J by 2 bases, with 11 bases between. The entry originates in a study of CD8 T cells in Susac syndrome. It was with random hexamers that about 0.45 to 1 ug RNA was reverse transcribed. In TCRdb, the immunoSEQ multiplex PCR reads were re-called with MiXCR into one record per CDR3 protein. The sample holds 95,000 to 150,000 distinct CDR3 sequences, about 93% seen once. The chain uses TRBV20-1 and TRBJ1-6; perhaps TRBD1 as D (5 bases). This TCR was recovered from a human donor in good health. The specimen sequenced was CD4+ T cells from PBMCs. The CDR3 is CSAYRNAYNSPLHF. As DNA, the CDR3 is TGCAGTGCCTACAGGAACGCCTATAATTCACCCCTCCACTTT.